This T cell receptor (beta chain) was identified during a study of T cell repertoires in cytomegalovirus infection. The wider study: Use of recently identified HLA-C-restricted and well-studied HLA-B-restricted CMV epitopes was part of the study. The public TCR beta signatures pointed to both CMV infection and matching HLA type. General observations from the study: There were carriers of CMV plus the relevant HLA, and cumulative public TCR beta family frequency identified them. The ex vivo response was dominated by HLA-C-restricted CMV-specific TCR beta clonotypes.

Germline-derived CDR1 and CDR2 are MRHNA and SNTAGT. The CDR3 has 14 residues. V was trimmed by 4 bases and J by 2 bases, leaving 11 bases between them. TCRdb redid the calling of the reads with MiXCR, one entry per CDR3 protein. The sample consists of 450,000 to 650,000 distinct CDR3 sequences, 40% of them appearing once. This clonotype was detected a few times. Its specificity is unknown. The receptor was derived from a human donor in good health (CMV status not recorded). Some clones in this sample may be carry-over from other donors' samples. Sequences were derived from cultured PBMCs, sampled from culture after CMV antigen stimulation. The chain employs TRBV6-4 and TRBJ1-1, with D hard to call. The CDR3: CASSVSRTNTEAFF. The CDR3 coding sequence is TGTGCCAGCAGTGTATCCCGGACCAACACTGAAGCTTTCTTT.